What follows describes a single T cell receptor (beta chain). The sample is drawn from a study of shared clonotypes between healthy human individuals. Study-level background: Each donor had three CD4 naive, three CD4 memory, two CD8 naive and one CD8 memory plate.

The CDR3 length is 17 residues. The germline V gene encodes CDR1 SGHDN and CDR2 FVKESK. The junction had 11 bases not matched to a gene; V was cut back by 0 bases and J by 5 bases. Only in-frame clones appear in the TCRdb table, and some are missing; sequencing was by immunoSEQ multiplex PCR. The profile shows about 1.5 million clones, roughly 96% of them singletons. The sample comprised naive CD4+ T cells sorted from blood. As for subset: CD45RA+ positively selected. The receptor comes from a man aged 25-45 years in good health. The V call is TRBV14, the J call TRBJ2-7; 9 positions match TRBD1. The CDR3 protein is CASSQDVAGQGRHEQYF. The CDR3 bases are TGTGCCAGCAGCCAAGATGTTGCGGGACAGGGTCGTCACGAGCAGTACTTC.